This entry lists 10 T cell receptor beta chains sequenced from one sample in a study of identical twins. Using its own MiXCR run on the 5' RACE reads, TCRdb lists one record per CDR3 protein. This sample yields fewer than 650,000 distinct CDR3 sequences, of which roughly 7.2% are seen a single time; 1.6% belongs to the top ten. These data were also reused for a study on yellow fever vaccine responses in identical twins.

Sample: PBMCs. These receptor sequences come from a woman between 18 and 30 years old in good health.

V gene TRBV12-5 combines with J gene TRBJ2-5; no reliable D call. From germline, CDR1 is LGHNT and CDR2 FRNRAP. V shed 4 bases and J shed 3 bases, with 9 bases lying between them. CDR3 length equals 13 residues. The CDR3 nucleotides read TGTGCTAGTGGTTGTTTGCGCAAAGAGACCCAGTACTTC. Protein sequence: CASGCLRKETQYF.

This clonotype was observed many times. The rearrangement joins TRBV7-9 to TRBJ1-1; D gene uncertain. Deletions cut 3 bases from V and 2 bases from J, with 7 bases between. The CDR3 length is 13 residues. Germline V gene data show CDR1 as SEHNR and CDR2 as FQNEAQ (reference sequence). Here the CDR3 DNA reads TGTGCCAGCAGCTTTCTTTCCAACACTGAAGCTTTCTTT. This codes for CASSFLSNTEAFF. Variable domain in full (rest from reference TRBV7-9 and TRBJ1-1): DTGVSQNPRHKITKRGQNVTFRCDPISEHNRLYWYRQTLGQGPEFLTYFQNEAQLEKSRLLSDRFSAERPKGSFSTLEIQRTEQGDSAMYLCASSFLSNTEAFFGQGTRLTVV.

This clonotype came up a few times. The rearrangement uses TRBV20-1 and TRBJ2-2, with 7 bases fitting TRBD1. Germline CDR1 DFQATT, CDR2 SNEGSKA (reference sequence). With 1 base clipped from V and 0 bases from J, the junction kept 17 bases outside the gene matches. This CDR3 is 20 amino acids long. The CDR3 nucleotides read TGCAGTGCTAGAGGGAGACAGGGTGGAGAACTTGGAACGAACACCGGGGAGCTGTTTTTT. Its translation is CSARGRQGGELGTNTGELFF.

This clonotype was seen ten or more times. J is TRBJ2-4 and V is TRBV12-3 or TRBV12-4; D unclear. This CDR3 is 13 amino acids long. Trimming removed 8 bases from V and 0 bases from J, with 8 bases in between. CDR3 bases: TGTGCCAGCGGTAGATTAGCCAAAAACATTCAGTACTTC. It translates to CASGRLAKNIQYF.

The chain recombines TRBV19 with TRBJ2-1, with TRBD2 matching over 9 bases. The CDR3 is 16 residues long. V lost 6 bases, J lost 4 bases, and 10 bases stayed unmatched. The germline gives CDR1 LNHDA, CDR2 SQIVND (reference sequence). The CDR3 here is CASSPAGGVTYNEQFF. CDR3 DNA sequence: TGTGCCAGTAGCCCCGCGGGAGGGGTTACTTACAATGAGCAGTTCTTC.

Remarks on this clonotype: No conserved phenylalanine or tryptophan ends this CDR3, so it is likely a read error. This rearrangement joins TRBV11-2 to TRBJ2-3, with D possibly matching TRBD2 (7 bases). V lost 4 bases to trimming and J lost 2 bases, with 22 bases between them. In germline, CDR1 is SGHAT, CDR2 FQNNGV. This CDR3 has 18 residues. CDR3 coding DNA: TGTGCCAGCAGCTACACCCCTCGGGGGGCGAGTGTCACAGATACGCAGTATTGT. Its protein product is CASSYTPRGASVTDTQYC.

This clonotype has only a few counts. The CDR3 reads CSAPPAGGRGNEQFF. CDR3 bases: TGCAGTGCCCCGCCGGCGGGAGGGCGAGGCAATGAGCAGTTCTTC. The rearrangement joins TRBV20-1 to TRBJ2-1; the match to TRBD2 covers 9 bases. With V trimmed by 6 bases and J by 6 bases, 12 bases remained unmatched. The CDR3 contains 15 residues. Germline V gives CDR1 DFQATT, CDR2 SNEGSKA (reference sequence).

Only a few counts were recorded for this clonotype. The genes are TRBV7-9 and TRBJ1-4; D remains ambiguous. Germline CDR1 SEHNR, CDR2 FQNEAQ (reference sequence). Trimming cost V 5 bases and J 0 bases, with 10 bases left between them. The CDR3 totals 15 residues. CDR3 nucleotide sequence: TGTGCCAGCAGCCGAACAGATACAACTAATGAAAAACTGTTTTTT. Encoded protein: CASSRTDTTNEKLFF.

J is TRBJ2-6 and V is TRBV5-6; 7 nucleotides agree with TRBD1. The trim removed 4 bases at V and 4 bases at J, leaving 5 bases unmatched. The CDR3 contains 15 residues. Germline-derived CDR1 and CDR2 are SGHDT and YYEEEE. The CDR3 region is CASSQQGTGANVLTF. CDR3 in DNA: TGTGCCAGCAGCCAACAGGGGACCGGGGCCAACGTCCTGACTTTC.

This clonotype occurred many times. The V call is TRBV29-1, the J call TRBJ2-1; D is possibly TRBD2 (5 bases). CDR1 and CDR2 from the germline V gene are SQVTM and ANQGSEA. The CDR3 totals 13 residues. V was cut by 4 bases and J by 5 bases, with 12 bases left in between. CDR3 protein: CSVVSALNNEQFF. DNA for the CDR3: TGCAGCGTTGTTAGCGCCCTAAACAATGAGCAGTTCTTC.